The 21 T cell receptor beta chains listed next were all sequenced from one sample in a study of shared clonotypes between healthy human individuals. Naive CD8 cells, CD45RO-negative and positively selected for CCR7, excluded terminally differentiated effector memory CD45RA+ cells. Assay: immunoSEQ multiplex PCR; the TCRdb copy retains only in-frame clones and omits some. The sample consists of 750,000 to 1,000,000 clones, 85% to 95% of them appearing once. Sequencing was carried out using naive CD8+ T cells sorted from blood. All receptors derive from a man younger than 40 in good health.

The rearrangement links TRBV27 to TRBJ2-7; 7 nucleotides align to TRBD1. The V gene's germline CDR1 is MNHEY and CDR2 SMNVEV (reference sequence). The V gene end was trimmed by 4 bases and the J gene end by 0 bases; junction bases not matched to a gene: 6. This CDR3 region has 15 residues. This CDR3 is CASSSLGQASYEQYF. The CDR3 bases are TGTGCCAGCAGTTCGCTAGGACAGGCCTCCTACGAGCAGTACTTC.

Comment on this clone: The junction departs from the called germline gene at one end, perhaps through a read error. The chain joins TRBV13 to TRBJ2-2, with unresolved D. The CDR3 is 12 residues long. Germline values: CDR1 PRHDT, CDR2 FYEKMQ (reference sequence). CDR3 in DNA: TGTGCCAGCAGCTCGCTAGGACGTCCCAGCCTTTTT. Protein sequence: CASSSLGRPSLF. The complete variable domain, with remaining parts taken from reference TRBV13 and TRBJ2-2, reads AAGVIQSPRHLIKEKRETATLKCYPIPRHDTVYWYQQGPGQDPQFLISFYEKMQSDKGSIPDRFSAQQFSDYHSELNMSSLELGDSALYFCASSSLGRPSLFGEGSRLTVL.

The genes are TRBV4-3 and TRBJ2-7, with a tentative D call TRBD2 (6 bases). The V end lost 4 bases, the J end lost 3 bases, and 13 bases lay between the germline ends. The germline V gene has CDR1 LGHNA and CDR2 YSLEER. This CDR3 has 14 amino acids. The CDR3 here is CASSPWRVGYEQYF. The CDR3 DNA sequence: TGCGCCAGCAGCCCGTGGAGGGTTGGCTACGAGCAGTACTTC.

The chain uses TRBV28 and TRBJ2-2; no reliable D call. V lost 9 bases and J lost 5, with 16 bases in between. Looked up from germline, CDR1 is MDHEN and CDR2 is SYDVKM. The CDR3 contains 14 residues. CDR3 residues: CASQSGIGTGELFF. CDR3 DNA sequence: TGTGCCAGTCAAAGTGGTATCGGAACCGGGGAGCTGTTTTTT.

In the case of this clone: The sample holds other DNA sequences that translate to the same CDR3. The chain recombines TRBV27 with TRBJ2-7, with TRBD2 as a possible D gene (6 bases). Trimming took off 2 bases at V and 2 bases at J, with 10 bases between the two ends. CDR3 length: 14 amino acids. The V gene's germline CDR1 is MNHEY and CDR2 SMNVEV (reference sequence). In DNA form, the CDR3 reads TGTGCCAGCAGTTTAGGAGGGGCGGCCTACGAGCAGTACTTC. It yields the protein CASSLGGAAYEQYF.

The rearrangement uses TRBV27 and TRBJ2-7; D may be TRBD1 (7 bases). Germline CDR1 reads MNHEY; CDR2 reads SMNVEV (reference sequence). V gave up 4 bases and J gave up 4 bases, with 14 bases separating them. CDR3 length: 14 residues. CDR3 in DNA: TGTGCCAGCAGTTCTGCCCAGGGGGGATACGAGCAGTACTTC. It is translated as CASSSAQGGYEQYF.

The gene calls are TRBV5-1 and TRBJ2-5, with 10 bases aligning to TRBD2. The CDR3 has 16 amino acids. The trim removed 0 bases at V and 1 base at J, leaving 3 bases unmatched. Per germline, CDR1 SGHRS and CDR2 YFSETQ. The CDR3 DNA follows: TGCGCCAGCAGCTTGGGAGGACTAGCGGCCCAAGAGACCCAGTACTTC. It translates to CASSLGGLAAQETQYF. The variable domain in full, completed from reference TRBV5-1 and TRBJ2-5, reads KAGVTQTPRYLIKTRGQQVTLSCSPISGHRSVSWYQQTPGQGLQFLFEYFSETQRNKGNFPGRFSGRQFSNSRSEMNVSTLELGDSALYLCASSLGGLAAQETQYFGPGTRLLVL.

This chain connects TRBV7-9 to TRBJ2-1, with TRBD2 matching 8 bases. The germline V gene encodes CDR1 SEHNR and CDR2 FQNEAQ (reference sequence). This CDR3 is built from 17 residues. The V and J ends lost 6 bases and 13 bases, in that order; junction bases with no gene match: 23. The DNA of the CDR3 is TGTGCCAGCAGTTTCAGTATGGACGGGAGGGCCGAAGTATCTCAGTTCTTC. It translates to CASSFSMDGRAEVSQFF.

Note on this clone: The same CDR3 is also encoded by other DNA sequences in this sample. The gene calls are TRBV6-5 and TRBJ2-7, with unresolved D. V was shortened by 2 bases and J by 3 bases, with 8 bases between the two germline ends. Germline V gene sequence: CDR1 MNHEY, CDR2 SVGAGI. The CDR3 totals 13 residues. The CDR3 protein is CASSYGVGYEQYF. CDR3 nucleotide sequence: TGTGCCAGCAGTTACGGGGTAGGCTACGAGCAGTACTTC.

J is TRBJ2-1 and V is TRBV9; 12 bases are shared with TRBD2. V trimming: 0 bases; J trimming: 3 bases; junction bases outside the gene matches: 10. This CDR3 is 19 amino acids long. The germline V gene encodes CDR1 SGDLS and CDR2 YYNGEE. The CDR3 loop reads CASSVETDWTSGNYNEQFF. The CDR3 DNA follows: TGTGCCAGCAGCGTAGAGACAGACTGGACTAGCGGGAACTACAATGAGCAGTTCTTC. The full variable domain, completed using reference TRBV9 and TRBJ2-1, is DSGVTQTPKHLITATGQRVTLRCSPRSGDLSVYWYQQSLDQGLQFLIQYYNGEERAKGNILERFSAQQFPDLHSELNLSSLELGDSALYFCASSVETDWTSGNYNEQFFGPGTRLTVL.

The CDR3 sequence is CASGPHEQYF. In DNA, the CDR3 is TGTGCCAGCGGGCCCCACGAGCAGTACTTC. The chain is built from TRBV28 and TRBJ2-7; D is uncertain. CDR1 is MDHEN, CDR2 SYDVKM, per germline. This CDR3 region has 10 residues. The germline V and J ends were trimmed by 8 bases and 5 bases, with 7 bases remaining between them.

The CDR3 here is CASSLLGPGVEQFF. The DNA for the CDR3 is TGTGCCAGCAGCTTACTAGGACCCGGGGTTGAGCAGTTCTTC. J is TRBJ2-1 and V is TRBV7-8, with a tentative D call TRBD2 (5 bases). CDR1 SGHVS and CDR2 FQNEAQ come from the germline V gene. V was shortened by 2 bases and J by 9 bases, with 14 bases between the two germline ends. This CDR3 has 14 amino acids. The whole variable domain, remainder taken from reference TRBV7-8 and TRBJ2-1, is GAGVSQSPRYKVAKRGQDVALRCDPISGHVSLFWYQQALGQGPEFLTYFQNEAQLDKSGLPSDRFFAERPEGSVSTLKIQRTQQEDSAVYLCASSLLGPGVEQFFGPGTRLTVL.

The chain joins TRBV14 to TRBJ2-7; D is perhaps TRBD1 (6 bases). Trimming removed 6 bases at V and 0 bases at J, with 21 bases between. CDR3 size: 17 residues. The germline V gene encodes CDR1 SGHDN and CDR2 FVKESK. The CDR3 region has the DNA TGTGCCAGCAGTTGGACTTCCAGGGGTTCACTCTCCTACGAGCAGTACTTC. It codes for CASSWTSRGSLSYEQYF.

The V and J genes are TRBV11-2 and TRBJ2-3; 9 bases map to TRBD2. V was pared by 5 bases and J by 2 bases, with 5 bases of the junction left unmatched. The CDR3 is made up of 15 amino acids. Germline CDR1 is SGHAT and CDR2 is FQNNGV. The CDR3 region has the DNA TGTGCCAGCAGCGCGCTAGCGGGACTCACAGATACGCAGTATTTT. This translates into CASSALAGLTDTQYF.

The chain couples TRBV5-6 to TRBJ2-7, with D perhaps TRBD1 or TRBD2 (5 bases each). The CDR3 is 14 residues long. Trimming cost V 3 bases and J 4 bases, with 14 bases left between them. Germline-derived CDR1 and CDR2 are SGHDT and YYEEEE. CDR3 coding DNA: TGTGCCAGCAGCTCCCGGGACCGAATTTACGAGCAGTACTTC. It encodes CASSSRDRIYEQYF. Variable domain in full (rest from reference TRBV5-6 and TRBJ2-7): DAGVTQSPTHLIKTRGQQVTLRCSPKSGHDTVSWYQQALGQGPQFIFQYYEEEERQRGNFPDRFSGHQFPNYSSELNVNALLLGDSALYLCASSSRDRIYEQYFGPGTRLTVT.

The chain recombines TRBV2 with TRBJ1-4; no clear D. V lost 7 bases and J 4 bases, leaving 13 bases between the germline ends. CDR1 and CDR2 (germline): SNHLY, FYNNEI. There are 14 residues in the CDR3. This CDR3 is CASKEDGNNEKLFF. In DNA form, the CDR3 reads TGTGCCAGCAAGGAAGACGGTAATAATGAAAAACTGTTTTTT. The full variable domain, in which reference TRBV2 and TRBJ1-4 provide the parts outside the CDR3, is EPEVTQTPSHQVTQMGQEVILRCVPISNHLYFYWYRQILGQKVEFLVSFYNNEISEKSEIFDDQFSVERPDGSNFTLKIRSTKLEDSAMYFCASKEDGNNEKLFFGSGTQLSVL.

The chain uses TRBV15 and TRBJ2-7, with D maybe TRBD1 (6 bases). The CDR3 sequence is 12 residues long. Germline V gene data show CDR1 as LNHNV and CDR2 as YYDKDF (reference sequence). Between the trimmed V and J ends, which lost 5 bases and 2 bases, there was a span of 7 bases. The CDR3 spells CATSGDTYEQYF. CDR3 coding DNA: TGTGCCACCAGCGGGGACACCTACGAGCAGTACTTC.

The gene calls are TRBV27 and TRBJ2-1, with unresolved D. The CDR3 is made up of 16 amino acids. The V and J ends lost 2 bases and 0 bases respectively, with 11 bases between them. Germline CDR1 MNHEY, CDR2 SMNVEV (reference sequence). CDR3 sequence reads: CASSLIPQSSYNEQFF. The CDR3 coding sequence is TGTGCCAGCAGTTTAATACCGCAGTCCTCCTACAATGAGCAGTTCTTC.

The chain recombines TRBV27 with TRBJ2-7; 10 bases agree with TRBD1. The length of the CDR3 is 16 residues. Germline V gene data show CDR1 as MNHEY and CDR2 as SMNVEV (reference sequence). V dropped 0 bases and J dropped 4; count of bases not matched to a gene: 6. As DNA, the CDR3 is TGTGCCAGCAGTTTATCAGTCGGGGACAGGGGTTACGAGCAGTACTTC. Amino acid sequence: CASSLSVGDRGYEQYF.

The chain couples TRBV5-8 to TRBJ1-1; the D is unclear. The CDR3 runs 15 residues. V lost 4 bases, J lost 2 bases, and 15 bases lay in between. CDR1 is SGHTS, CDR2 YDEGEE, per germline. CDR3: CASSLSRTGNTEAFF. CDR3 DNA sequence: TGTGCCAGCAGCCTCTCGCGGACGGGAAACACTGAAGCTTTCTTT.

This chain links TRBV29-1 with TRBJ2-5; D not resolved. V shed 1 base and J shed 8 bases, with 11 bases lying between them. This CDR3 is built from 12 residues. Per the germline V gene, CDR1 is SQVTM and CDR2 is ANQGSEA. The CDR3, as DNA: TGCAGCGTTGAAGCGGCCAGAAGAACCCAGTACTTC. Its translation is CSVEAARRTQYF.